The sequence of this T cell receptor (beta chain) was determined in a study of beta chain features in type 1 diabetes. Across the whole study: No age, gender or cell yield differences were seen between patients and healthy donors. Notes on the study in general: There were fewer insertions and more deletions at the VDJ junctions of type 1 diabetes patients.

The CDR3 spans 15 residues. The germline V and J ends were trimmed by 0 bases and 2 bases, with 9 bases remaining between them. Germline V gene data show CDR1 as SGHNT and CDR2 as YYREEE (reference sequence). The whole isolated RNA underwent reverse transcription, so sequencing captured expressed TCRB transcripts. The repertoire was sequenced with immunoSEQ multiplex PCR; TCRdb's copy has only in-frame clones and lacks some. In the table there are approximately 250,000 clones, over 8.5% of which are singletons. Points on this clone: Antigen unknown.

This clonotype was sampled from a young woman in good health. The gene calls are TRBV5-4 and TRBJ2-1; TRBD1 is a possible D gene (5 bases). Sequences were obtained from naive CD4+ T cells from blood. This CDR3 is CASSLDRLTYNEQFF. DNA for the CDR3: TGTGCCAGCAGCTTGGACAGGCTGACCTACAATGAGCAGTTCTTC.